The sequence of this T cell receptor (beta chain) was determined in a study of shared clonotypes between healthy human individuals. Study conclusions and caveats: Some clonotypes were shared by all four sorted-subset donors, while others were not shared. The non-shared ones had lower generation probabilities than the shared ones.

Donors comprised only Caucasian adults living in Nashville, Tennessee. With 1 base removed from V and 5 bases from J, the gap between germline ends came to 12 bases. The CDR3 runs 15 residues. Looked up from germline, CDR1 is MGHRA and CDR2 is YSYEKL. In the case of this clone: Its specificity is unknown.

Per the authors' pipeline: ImmunoSEQ output held junction-only sequences without quality scores, so filtering differed. Repertoires were generated with immunoSEQ multiplex PCR, while TCRdb's copy carries only in-frame clones and drops some. The V and J calls and clone size are taken from that table; D and trimming were inferred from the DNA. Of more than 2,000,000 clones listed, around 90% were seen once; the top ten hold more than 0.12%. What was sequenced was naive CD4+ T cells sorted from blood. Noted subset: CD45RA+ positively selected. This chain connects TRBV4-1 to TRBJ2-1; D is possibly TRBD1 (5 bases). This clonotype originated in a man between 18 and 29 years old in good health. The CDR3 loop reads CASSQVNRLDNEQFF. In DNA form, the CDR3 reads TGCGCCAGCAGCCAAGTAAACAGGCTAGACAATGAGCAGTTCTTC.